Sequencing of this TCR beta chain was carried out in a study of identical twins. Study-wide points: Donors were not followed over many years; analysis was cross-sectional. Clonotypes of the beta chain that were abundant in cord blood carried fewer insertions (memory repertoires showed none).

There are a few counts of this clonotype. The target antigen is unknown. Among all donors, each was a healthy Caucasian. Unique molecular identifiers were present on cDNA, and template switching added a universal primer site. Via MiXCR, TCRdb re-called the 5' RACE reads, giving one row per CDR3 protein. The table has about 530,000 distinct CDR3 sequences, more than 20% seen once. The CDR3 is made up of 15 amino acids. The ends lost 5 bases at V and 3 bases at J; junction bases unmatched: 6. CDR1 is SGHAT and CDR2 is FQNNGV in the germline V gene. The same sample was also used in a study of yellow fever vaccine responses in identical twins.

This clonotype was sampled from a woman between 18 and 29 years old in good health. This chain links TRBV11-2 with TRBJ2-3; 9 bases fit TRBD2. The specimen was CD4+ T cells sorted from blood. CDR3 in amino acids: CASSPRGLATDTQYF. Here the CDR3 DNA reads TGTGCCAGCAGCCCCCGAGGACTAGCGACAGATACGCAGTATTTT. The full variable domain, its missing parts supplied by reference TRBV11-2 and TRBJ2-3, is EAGVAQSPRYKIIEKRQSVAFWCNPISGHATLYWYQQILGQGPKLLIQFQNNGVVDDSQLPKDRFSAERLKGVDSTLKIQPAKLEDSAVYLCASSPRGLATDTQYFGPGTRLTVL.